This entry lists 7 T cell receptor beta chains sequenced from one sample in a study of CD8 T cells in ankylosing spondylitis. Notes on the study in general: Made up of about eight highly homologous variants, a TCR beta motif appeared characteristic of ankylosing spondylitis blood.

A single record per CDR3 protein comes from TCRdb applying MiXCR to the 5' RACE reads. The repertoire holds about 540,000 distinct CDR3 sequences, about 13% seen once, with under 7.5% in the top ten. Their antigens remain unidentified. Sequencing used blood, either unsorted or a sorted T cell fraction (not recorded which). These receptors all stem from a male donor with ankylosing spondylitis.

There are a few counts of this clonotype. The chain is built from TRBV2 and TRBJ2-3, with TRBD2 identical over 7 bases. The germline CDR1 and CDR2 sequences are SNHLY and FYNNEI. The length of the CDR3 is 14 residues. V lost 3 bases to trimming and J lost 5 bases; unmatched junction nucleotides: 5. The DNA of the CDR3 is TGTGCCAGCAGTGAGACTAGCTGGATAGATACGCAGTATTTT. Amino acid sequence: CASSETSWIDTQYF.

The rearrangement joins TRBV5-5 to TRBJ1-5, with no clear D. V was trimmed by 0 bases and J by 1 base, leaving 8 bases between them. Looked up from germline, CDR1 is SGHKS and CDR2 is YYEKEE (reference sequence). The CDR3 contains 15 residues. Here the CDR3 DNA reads TGTGCCAGCAGCTTGGACCGGAGAAGCAATCAGCCCCAGCATTTT. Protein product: CASSLDRRSNQPQHF. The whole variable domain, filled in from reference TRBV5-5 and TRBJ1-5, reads DAGVTQSPTHLIKTRGQQVTLRCSPISGHKSVSWYQQVLGQGPQFIFQYYEKEERGRGNFPDRFSARQFPNYSSELNVNALLLGDSALYLCASSLDRRSNQPQHFGDGTRLSIL.

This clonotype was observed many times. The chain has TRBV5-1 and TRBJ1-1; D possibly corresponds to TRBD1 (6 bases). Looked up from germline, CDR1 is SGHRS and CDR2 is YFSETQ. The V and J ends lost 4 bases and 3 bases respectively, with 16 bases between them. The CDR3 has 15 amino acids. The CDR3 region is CASSALSGEDTEAFF. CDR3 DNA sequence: TGCGCCAGCAGCGCTTTATCAGGGGAGGACACTGAAGCTTTCTTT.

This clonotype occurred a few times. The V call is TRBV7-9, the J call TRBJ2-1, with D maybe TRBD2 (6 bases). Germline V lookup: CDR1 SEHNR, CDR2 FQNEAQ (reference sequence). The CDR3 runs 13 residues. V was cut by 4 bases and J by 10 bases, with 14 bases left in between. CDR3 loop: CASSSTSNPEQFF. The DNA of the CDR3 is TGTGCCAGCAGCTCAACTAGCAATCCGGAGCAGTTCTTC.

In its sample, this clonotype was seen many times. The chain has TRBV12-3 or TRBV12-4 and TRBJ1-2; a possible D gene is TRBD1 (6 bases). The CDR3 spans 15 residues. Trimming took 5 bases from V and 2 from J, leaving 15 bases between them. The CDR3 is CASSPPSGTNYGYTF. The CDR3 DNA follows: TGTGCCAGCAGTCCACCCAGCGGGACAAACTATGGCTACACCTTC.

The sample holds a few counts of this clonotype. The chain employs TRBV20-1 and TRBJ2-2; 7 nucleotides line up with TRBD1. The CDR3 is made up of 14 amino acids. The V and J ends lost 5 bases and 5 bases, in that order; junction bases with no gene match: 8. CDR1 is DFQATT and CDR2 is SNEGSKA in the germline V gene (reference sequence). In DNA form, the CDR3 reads TGCAGTGCTGCTGACAGGGAGAGGACCGGGGAGCTGTTTTTT. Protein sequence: CSAADRERTGELFF.

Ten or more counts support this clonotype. The chain's CDR3 is CASSLGPTGGNQPQHF. The CDR3 DNA reads as TGCGCCAGCAGCTTGGGGCCCACGGGAGGCAATCAGCCCCAGCATTTT. This rearrangement joins TRBV5-1 to TRBJ1-5; no firm D call. V lost 0 bases, J lost 2 bases, and 12 bases lay in between. There are 16 residues in the CDR3. Germline-derived CDR1 and CDR2 are SGHRS and YFSETQ. Full variable domain (missing parts from reference TRBV5-1 and TRBJ1-5): KAGVTQTPRYLIKTRGQQVTLSCSPISGHRSVSWYQQTPGQGLQFLFEYFSETQRNKGNFPGRFSGRQFSNSRSEMNVSTLELGDSALYLCASSLGPTGGNQPQHFGDGTRLSIL.